These 27 T cell receptor beta chains originate from one sample sequenced in a study of cytomegalovirus exposure and HLA in healthy donors (TCRdb year 2017). The library was generated by the immunoSEQ multiplex PCR assay. For the multiplex PCR, a mixture combining 60 forward primers for TCR Vbeta segments and 13 reverse primers for TCR Jbeta segments was used. What TCRdb holds here is the immuneACCESS table cut down to in-frame rearrangements. Part of the clones is not present; checked against another copy, under half of the missing clones reflect an unresolved V gene, and the others are unexplained. The table for this sample lists fewer than 250,000 clones. The ten largest clones represent roughly 0.98% of the sample. Sequenced: PBMCs. These receptors came from a woman aged 30 to 39 in good health and CMV-seropositive.

The rearrangement links TRBV30 to TRBJ2-1; D may be TRBD2 (5 bases). The germline V and J ends were trimmed by 2 bases and 6 bases, with 17 bases remaining between them. Looked up from germline, CDR1 is GTSNPN and CDR2 is SVGIG (reference sequence). There are 15 residues in the CDR3. CDR3 in amino acids: CAWSYLGLYPNEQFF. CDR3 in DNA: TGTGCCTGGAGTTATCTAGGACTTTATCCCAATGAGCAGTTCTTC. The whole variable domain, remainder taken from reference TRBV30 and TRBJ2-1, is SQTIHQWPATLVQPVGSPLSLECTVEGTSNPNLYWYRQAAGRGLQLLFYSVGIGQISSEVPQNLSASRPQDRQFILSSKKLLLSDSGFYLCAWSYLGLYPNEQFFGPGTRLTVL.

The chain links TRBV2 to TRBJ1-5; 11 nucleotides agree with TRBD1. V gave up 3 bases and J gave up 6 bases; unmatched junction bases: 10. This CDR3 contains 17 residues. Germline CDR1 reads SNHLY; CDR2 reads FYNNEI. CDR3 loop: CASSEWRTGGAVQPQHF. The CDR3 coding sequence is TGTGCCAGCAGTGAGTGGAGGACAGGGGGCGCAGTTCAGCCCCAGCATTTT.

V usage is TRBV5-1 and J usage is TRBJ2-5, with 8 positions matching TRBD2. V shed 4 bases and J 2 bases; nucleotides not matched to a gene: 7. CDR3 size: 15 residues. The germline V gene has CDR1 SGHRS and CDR2 YFSETQ. This chain's CDR3 is CASSTAGVGQETQYF. As DNA, the CDR3 is TGCGCCAGCAGCACAGCGGGAGTCGGGCAAGAGACCCAGTACTTC.

This rearrangement joins TRBV19 to TRBJ1-1; D is ambiguous. CDR1 is LNHDA, CDR2 SQIVND, per germline (reference sequence). The CDR3 consists of 15 residues. Trimming took 1 base from V and 1 from J, leaving 10 bases between them. As DNA, the CDR3 is TGTGCCAGTAGTATAGTGGGGAGGCAGAACACTGAAGCTTTCTTT. Residues: CASSIVGRQNTEAFF.

CDR3 nucleotide sequence: TGCGCCAGCAGTGTAGTTCAGGGGGCGTCGACTAATGAAAAACTGTTTTTT. As protein: CASSVVQGASTNEKLFF. The genes are TRBV10-2 and TRBJ1-4, with 8 positions matching TRBD1. Germline V CDR1 and CDR2: WSHSY, SAAADI. V trimming: 4 bases; J trimming: 2 bases; junction bases outside the gene matches: 9. The CDR3 totals 17 residues.

The chain combines TRBV2 with TRBJ1-5; tentative D call: TRBD1 (6 bases). The germline CDR1 and CDR2 sequences are SNHLY and FYNNEI. CDR3 length equals 14 residues. V dropped 4 bases and J dropped 4 bases, with 11 bases sitting between them. CDR3 region: CASSGGRGNQPQHF. In DNA form, the CDR3 reads TGTGCCAGCAGTGGGGGCAGGGGAAATCAGCCCCAGCATTTT.

V is TRBV4-3 and J is TRBJ1-1, with 7 bases lining up with TRBD1. The CDR3 is 15 amino acids. CDR1 is LGHNA and CDR2 is YSLEER in the germline V gene. V was clipped by 1 base and J by 6 bases; unmatched bases: 8. The CDR3 spells CASSQADRDVSEAFF. CDR3 coding DNA: TGCGCCAGCAGCCAAGCCGACAGGGACGTTTCTGAAGCTTTCTTT.

CDR3 loop: CASSLEDRVDTEAFF. As DNA, the CDR3 is TGTGCCAGCAGCTTGGAAGACAGGGTGGACACTGAAGCTTTCTTT. The chain joins TRBV5-6 to TRBJ1-1; TRBD1 aligns across 7 bases. Per germline, CDR1 SGHDT and CDR2 YYEEEE. J gave up 3 bases and V 0 bases, and 5 bases lay outside the gene matches. The CDR3 has 15 amino acids.

V and J are TRBV2 and TRBJ2-3, with 7 bases aligning to TRBD2. Germline CDR1 and CDR2: SNHLY and FYNNEI. CDR3 length: 15 residues. V shed 7 bases and J 3 bases; nucleotides not matched to a gene: 10. CDR3 amino acids: CASIPWGEGTDTQYF. The DNA of the CDR3 is TGTGCCAGCATCCCCTGGGGGGAGGGGACAGATACGCAGTATTTT.

This chain links TRBV7-8 with TRBJ1-2; 8 bases fit TRBD1. The V segment lost 5 bases and the J segment 1 base; nucleotides outside the gene matches: 9. Per the germline V gene, CDR1 is SGHVS and CDR2 is FQNEAQ. The CDR3 spans 16 residues. CDR3 DNA sequence: TGTGCCAGCAGCCCTGAAGGACAGGGTATTAACTATGGCTACACCTTC. This sequence encodes CASSPEGQGINYGYTF. Full variable domain (remainder filled in from reference TRBV7-8 and TRBJ1-2): GAGVSQSPRYKVAKRGQDVALRCDPISGHVSLFWYQQALGQGPEFLTYFQNEAQLDKSGLPSDRFFAERPEGSVSTLKIQRTQQEDSAVYLCASSPEGQGINYGYTFGSGTRLTVV.

The rearrangement joins TRBV10-3 to TRBJ1-2; 9 bases map to TRBD1. The germline CDR1 and CDR2 sequences are ENHRY and SYGVKD. The CDR3 covers 14 residues. V dropped 4 bases and J dropped 3; count of bases not matched to a gene: 3. The CDR3 loop is CAISGRQGDYGYTF. The CDR3 region has the DNA TGTGCCATCAGTGGAAGACAGGGGGACTATGGCTACACCTTC.

The chain recombines TRBV6-5 with TRBJ1-6, with D tentatively TRBD1 (5 bases). The CDR3 contains 15 residues. V lost 0 bases, J lost 7 bases, and 10 bases lay in between. The germline V gene encodes CDR1 MNHEY and CDR2 SVGAGI. CDR3 sequence reads: CASSYSGLVNSPLHF. DNA for the CDR3: TGTGCCAGCAGTTACTCGGGACTGGTGAATTCACCCCTCCACTTT.

The rearrangement uses TRBV11-2 and TRBJ1-1; D is unclear. V lost 4 bases, J lost 8 bases, and 11 bases lay in between. This CDR3 spans 12 amino acids. Germline assignment: CDR1 SGHAT and CDR2 FQNNGV. The CDR3 coding sequence is TGTGCCAGCAGCTCCCCGTGGGCCGAAGCTTTCTTT. It is translated as CASSSPWAEAFF.

This chain connects TRBV10-2 to TRBJ2-1; 11 nucleotides align to TRBD1. CDR1 is WSHSY, CDR2 SAAADI, per germline. The CDR3 has 15 residues. V was clipped by 5 bases and J by 7 bases; unmatched bases: 7. CDR3 residues: CASSPGQGDVNEQFF. CDR3 bases: TGCGCCAGCAGTCCGGGACAGGGGGACGTGAATGAGCAGTTCTTC.

This chain uses TRBV19 with TRBJ1-4, with D unresolved. The CDR3 contains 16 residues. V was trimmed by 6 bases and J by 8 bases, leaving 22 bases between them. From germline, CDR1 is LNHDA and CDR2 SQIVND (reference sequence). As DNA, the CDR3 is TGTGCCAGTAGGGGCGCAAGGATCGGCTTTGGGGAAAAACTGTTTTTT. Translation: CASRGARIGFGEKLFF.

This rearrangement joins TRBV7-2 to TRBJ2-4; the D gene is possibly TRBD1 (5 bases). V was pared by 0 bases and J by 4 bases, with 10 bases between. The CDR3 totals 15 residues. The germline V gene encodes CDR1 SGHTA and CDR2 FQGNSA. DNA for the CDR3: TGTGCCAGCAGCTTAGCAACAGGTGGGAAAAACATTCAGTACTTC. It specifies CASSLATGGKNIQYF.

This chain links TRBV18 with TRBJ1-4; 8 positions agree with TRBD1. V lost 3 bases, J lost 5 bases, and 8 bases stayed unmatched. The CDR3 is 16 amino acids. In germline, CDR1 is KGHSH, CDR2 LQKENI. CDR3 coding DNA: TGTGCCAGCTCACCGCTACCGGGACAGGAGAATGAAAAACTGTTTTTT. The encoded protein is CASSPLPGQENEKLFF.

The gene calls are TRBV18 and TRBJ1-1; D gene uncertain. The CDR3 covers 14 residues. Germline loops: CDR1 KGHSH, CDR2 LQKENI. Trimming shortened V by 3 bases and J by 2 bases, and 10 bases separated the two germline ends. CDR3: CASSPGIRNTEAFF. The CDR3 DNA reads as TGTGCCAGCTCACCCGGGATTAGAAACACTGAAGCTTTCTTT. Supplemented by reference TRBV18 and TRBJ1-1, the full variable domain reads NAGVMQNPRHLVRRRGQEARLRCSPMKGHSHVYWYRQLPEEGLKFMVYLQKENIIDESGMPKERFSAEFPKEGPSILRIQQVVRGDSAAYFCASSPGIRNTEAFFGQGTRLTVV.

The chain couples TRBV4-3 to TRBJ1-1, with D tentatively TRBD1 (6 bases). Per the germline V gene, CDR1 is LGHNA and CDR2 is YSLEER. The CDR3 length is 13 residues. V gave up 2 bases and J gave up 9 bases, with 13 bases separating them. The DNA for the CDR3 is TGCGCCAGCAGCCAATCTGCGGGGGCCCAAGCTTTCTTT. Translation gives CASSQSAGAQAFF.

The chain joins TRBV28 to TRBJ2-5, with 8 positions matching TRBD2. The CDR3 is made up of 15 amino acids. Trimming removed 5 bases from V and 5 bases from J; junction bases left unmatched: 10. The V gene's germline CDR1 is MDHEN and CDR2 SYDVKM. Here the CDR3 reads CASSTTAGGSETQYF. In DNA form, the CDR3 reads TGTGCCAGCAGTACAACGGCGGGGGGCTCGGAGACCCAGTACTTC. The whole variable domain, remainder taken from reference TRBV28 and TRBJ2-5, is DVKVTQSSRYLVKRTGEKVFLECVQDMDHENMFWYRQDPGLGLRLIYFSYDVKMKEKGDIPEGYSVSREKKERFSLILESASTNQTSMYLCASSTTAGGSETQYFGPGTRLLVL.

The J gene is TRBJ2-2, the V gene TRBV28, with a tentative D call TRBD2 (5 bases). Trimming removed 2 bases from V and 0 bases from J, with 7 bases in between. Germline V CDR1 and CDR2: MDHEN, SYDVKM. The length of the CDR3 is 15 residues. The CDR3 coding sequence is TGTGCCAGCAGTTTAGAGGGTGCGAACACCGGGGAGCTGTTTTTT. Its translation is CASSLEGANTGELFF.

The genes are TRBV6-5 and TRBJ2-5; D is possibly TRBD2 (5 bases). In germline, CDR1 is MNHEY, CDR2 SVGAGI. CDR3 length: 14 residues. V lost 6 bases and J 5 bases, leaving 16 bases between the germline ends. As DNA, the CDR3 is TGTGCCAGCAGGCCCTCTCAACGGAGGGAGACCCAGTACTTC. This translates into CASRPSQRRETQYF.

J is TRBJ1-6 and V is TRBV7-9; D is uncertain. Trimming left V 2 bases short and J 10 bases short, with 12 bases between. The CDR3 loop spans 14 amino acids. The germline V gene encodes CDR1 SEHNR and CDR2 FQNEAQ (reference sequence). CDR3 DNA: TGTGCCAGCAGCTTAATTGGAGTGGAGTCACCCCTCCACTTT. Its translation is CASSLIGVESPLHF.

The chain carries TRBV11-2 and TRBJ2-7; D may be TRBD2 (6 bases). From germline, CDR1 is SGHAT and CDR2 FQNNGV. V was clipped by 4 bases and J by 1 base, with 14 bases between them. This CDR3 region has 15 residues. CDR3: CASSSSGTRSYEQYF. In DNA, the CDR3 is TGTGCCAGCAGCTCGTCCGGGACTCGTTCCTACGAGCAGTACTTC.

The V and J genes are TRBV6-5 and TRBJ2-2, with TRBD1 identical over 12 bases. The V gene's germline CDR1 is MNHEY and CDR2 SVGAGI. The V and J ends lost 1 base and 7 bases, in that order; junction bases with no gene match: 4. CDR3 length: 16 residues. CDR3 coding DNA: TGTGCCAGCAGTTACTGGGACAGGGGGCGGAGCGGGGAGCTGTTTTTT. This codes for CASSYWDRGRSGELFF.

The chain carries TRBV30 and TRBJ1-2; TRBD1 matches 10 bases. The CDR3 extends over 15 amino acids. Germline CDR1 reads GTSNPN; CDR2 reads SVGIG (reference sequence). V was clipped by 0 bases and J by 4 bases; unmatched bases: 5. The CDR3 bases are TGTGCCTGGAGTGTACGAGGACAGGGGGTCTATGGCTACACCTTC. Translating it yields CAWSVRGQGVYGYTF.

This chain connects TRBV5-5 to TRBJ2-2, with a weak D call TRBD2 (5 bases). Trimming removed 0 bases at V and 6 bases at J, with 18 bases between. Germline loops: CDR1 SGHKS, CDR2 YYEKEE (reference sequence). The CDR3 length is 17 residues. CDR3 region: CASSLVIWAGLAGELFF. CDR3 nucleotides: TGTGCCAGCAGCTTGGTGATATGGGCAGGACTTGCCGGGGAGCTGTTTTTT.